A selection of T cell receptor beta chains follows, all from one sample in a study of shared clonotypes between healthy human individuals. The method was immunoSEQ multiplex PCR; TCRdb's version includes in-frame clones alone and lacks a portion of them. This sample has about 700,000 clones, with just over 90% found just once. The specimen was naive CD8+ T cells sorted from blood. The receptors stem from a man aged 25 to 40 in good health. Both conserved end residues are part of each CDR3.

j_gene | v_gene | CDR3aa
TRBJ2-5 | TRBV12-5 | CASASGYREETQYF
TRBJ2-7 | TRBV6-1 | CASSEFLATLYEQYF
TRBJ2-7 | TRBV14 | CASSHFHSYEQYF
TRBJ2-1 | TRBV11-2 | CASSSTPSPDNEQFF
TRBJ2-7 | TRBV10-3 | CAISEWTSSTYEQYF
TRBJ2-1 | TRBV6-4 | CASSYSSYNEQFF
TRBJ2-1 | TRBV13 | CASRYNEQFF
TRBJ2-1 | TRBV7-9 | CASSLVYNEQFF
TRBJ1-1 | TRBV5-1 | CASSLSQGQEKAFF
TRBJ2-1 | TRBV14 | CASSRRWTGTTSYNEQFF
TRBJ2-1 | TRBV27 | CASRVGTSGYNEQFF
TRBJ2-7 | TRBV7-8 | CASSLGTSGTYEQYF
TRBJ1-5 | TRBV2 | CASSARGQGAMGNQPQHF
TRBJ2-7 | TRBV9 | CASSGTGDEQYF
TRBJ2-1 | TRBV5-1 | CASSLAFGLATYNEQFF
TRBJ2-1 | TRBV27 | CASSAGSGRGGYNEQFF
TRBJ2-7 | TRBV29-1 | CSVKPDDYEQYF
TRBJ2-5 | TRBV7-9 | CASSSQETQYF
TRBJ1-2 | TRBV6-6 | CASIDGTAKNYGYTF
TRBJ2-7 | TRBV14 | CASSQEQPYEQYF
TRBJ2-3 | TRBV7-2 | CASSPAEREWNTDTQYF
TRBJ2-5 | TRBV29-1 | CSVVALAGGPGYQETQYF
TRBJ2-7 | TRBV7-9 | CASSSNPESYEQYF
TRBJ2-1 | TRBV7-9 | CASSPSTGGKVNEQFF
TRBJ2-1 | TRBV7-9 | CASSAASGSRVF
TRBJ2-3 | TRBV27 | CASSLHSADTQYF
TRBJ2-7 | TRBV4-2 | CASSQETGTYEQYF
TRBJ2-7 | TRBV27 | CASSQTGGTYEQYF
TRBJ2-1 | TRBV4-3 | CASSPYFGGQGVWTINNEQFF
TRBJ1-1 | TRBV7-9 | CASKSREATEAFF
TRBJ2-7 | TRBV30 | CAWRDRRIFYEQYF
TRBJ1-1 | TRBV19 | CASSYGTNTEAFF
TRBJ2-1 | TRBV6-1 | CASSRGDEQFF
TRBJ2-5 | TRBV19 | CASSRVLAGDGAQYF
TRBJ1-3 | TRBV5-6 | CASSWWVTGGLQGGNTIYF
TRBJ2-7 | TRBV7-9 | CASSTTGALECQYF
TRBJ2-7 | TRBV5-1 | CASSLVGGGDYEQYF
TRBJ2-1 | TRBV5-6 | CASSSPVRRQGRDEQFF
TRBJ2-7 | TRBV10-1 | CASSFSRSSYEQYF
TRBJ1-1 | TRBV11-2 | CASSLDITGTEAFF
TRBJ1-2 | TRBV29-1 | CSVDPLDRVYGYTF
TRBJ2-1 | TRBV29-1 | CSASSVSYNEQFF
TRBJ2-1 | TRBV6-5 | CASSYSGYNEQFF
TRBJ2-7 | TRBV5-4 | CASSLDRNSYEQYF
TRBJ2-7 | TRBV25-1 | CASSRDRSYEQYF
TRBJ1-1 | TRBV28 | CASIAVGTGQIGFF
TRBJ1-1 | TRBV6-5 | CASSLGGNTEAFF
TRBJ2-1 | TRBV11-2 | CASSFGLAGQQFF
TRBJ1-4 | TRBV9 | CASSVGGADYEKLFF